Each of the 6 T cell receptor beta chains below was sequenced from the same sample in a study of shared clonotypes between healthy human individuals. Repertoires were generated with immunoSEQ multiplex PCR, while TCRdb's copy carries only in-frame clones and drops some. Of hundreds of thousands of clones listed, around 72% are singletons. The sample was memory CD4+ T cells sorted from blood. Subset noted: CD45RA-negative fraction. The receptors were gathered from a woman aged 25 to 39 in good health.

The rearrangement joins TRBV25-1 to TRBJ2-1; D tentatively reads TRBD1 or TRBD2 (6 bases each). In germline, CDR1 is MGHDK, CDR2 SYGVNS. CDR3 size: 15 residues. V was cut by 4 bases and J by 5 bases, with 15 bases left in between. The DNA for the CDR3 is TGTGCCAGCAGTGTCGGGGGCGCCCCCAACAATGAGCAGTTCTTC. Protein sequence: CASSVGGAPNNEQFF.

The rearrangement joins TRBV15 to TRBJ2-7; 12 nucleotides align to TRBD2. Germline V gives CDR1 LNHNV, CDR2 YYDKDF (reference sequence). The CDR3 has 16 amino acids. The ends lost 7 bases at V and 4 bases at J; junction bases unmatched: 11. CDR3 coding DNA: TGTGCCACCAAGACTAGCGGGAGATCGGTGGTGTACGAGCAGTACTTC. It encodes CATKTSGRSVVYEQYF.

The chain carries TRBV18 and TRBJ1-1; 8 positions match TRBD1. Germline values: CDR1 KGHSH, CDR2 LQKENI. With V trimmed by 1 base and J by 7 bases, 8 bases remained unmatched. CDR3 length: 15 amino acids. This chain's CDR3 is CASSPQDQGASEAFF. DNA of the CDR3: TGTGCCAGCTCACCACAGGACCAGGGGGCAAGTGAAGCTTTCTTT.

V and J are TRBV6-1 and TRBJ2-7; tentative D call: TRBD2 (6 bases). The V and J ends lost 7 bases and 0 bases respectively, with 10 bases between them. This CDR3 has 13 amino acids. Germline CDR1 reads MNHNS; CDR2 reads SASEGT. Here the CDR3 reads CASKEGYSYEQYF. CDR3 DNA: TGTGCCAGCAAGGAGGGGTACTCCTACGAGCAGTACTTC.

This clone has a count of ten or more. This sequence joins TRBV27 and TRBJ2-7; D perhaps matches TRBD1 (5 bases). The V gene's germline CDR1 is MNHEY and CDR2 SMNVEV (reference sequence). This CDR3 has 15 amino acids. Trimming cost V 5 bases and J 0 bases, with 14 bases left between them. In DNA form, the CDR3 reads TGTGCCAGCAGTGGTAGGGGCCTCAGCTCCTACGAGCAGTACTTC. Its protein product is CASSGRGLSSYEQYF.

J is TRBJ2-5 and V is TRBV5-1, with unresolved D. V dropped 3 bases and J dropped 2 bases, with 11 bases sitting between them. The germline V gene encodes CDR1 SGHRS and CDR2 YFSETQ. The CDR3 is 14 amino acids. In DNA form, the CDR3 reads TGCGCCAGCAGCTCATTCGGCGGTCAAGAGACCCAGTACTTC. Translation: CASSSFGGQETQYF.